This record concerns one TCR beta chain sequence. CDR3 size: 14 residues. Germline CDR1 SEHNR, CDR2 FQNEAQ (reference sequence). The V gene lost 5 bases and the J gene lost 0 bases, with 11 bases spanning the gap. This entry comes from a study of blood T cell repertoires in COVID-19. Assay: immunoSEQ multiplex PCR; the TCRdb copy retains only in-frame clones and omits some. Here the sample spans 150,000 or so clones, 80% to 90% being singletons. The sequencing input was peripheral blood. This rearrangement joins TRBV7-9 to TRBJ2-7; a possible D gene is TRBD1 (6 bases). The receptor's source is a man between 18 and 35 years old with COVID-19, enrolled during active disease. The CDR3 bases are TGTGCCAGCAGCCCGGACAGACACTCCTACGAGCAGTACTTC. This translates into CASSPDRHSYEQYF.